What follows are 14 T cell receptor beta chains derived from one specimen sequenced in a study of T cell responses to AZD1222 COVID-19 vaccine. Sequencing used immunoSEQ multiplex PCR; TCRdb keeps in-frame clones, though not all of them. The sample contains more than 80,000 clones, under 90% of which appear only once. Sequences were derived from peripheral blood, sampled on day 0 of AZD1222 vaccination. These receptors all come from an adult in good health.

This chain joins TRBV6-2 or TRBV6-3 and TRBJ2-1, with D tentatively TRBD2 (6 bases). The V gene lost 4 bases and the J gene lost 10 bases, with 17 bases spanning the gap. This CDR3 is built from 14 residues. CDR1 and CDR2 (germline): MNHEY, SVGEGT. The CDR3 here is CASSLVLGLAEQFF. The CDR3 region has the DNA TGTGCCAGCAGTTTGGTCCTGGGGCTAGCGGAGCAGTTCTTC.

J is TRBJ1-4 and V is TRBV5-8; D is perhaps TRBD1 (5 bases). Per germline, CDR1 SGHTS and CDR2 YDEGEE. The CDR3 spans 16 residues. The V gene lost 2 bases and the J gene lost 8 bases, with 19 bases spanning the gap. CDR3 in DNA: TGTGCCAGCAGCTTCGAGGGGACCCCGGATGCGGAAAAACTGTTTTTT. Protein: CASSFEGTPDAEKLFF.

CDR3 DNA: TGTGCCAGTAGTATATCACCGAGGGATTACGAGCAGTACTTC. This encodes CASSISPRDYEQYF. The J gene is TRBJ2-7, the V gene TRBV19, with a tentative D call TRBD2 (5 bases). Germline values: CDR1 LNHDA, CDR2 SQIVND (reference sequence). This CDR3 has 14 amino acids. Trimming removed 2 bases from V and 4 bases from J, with 12 bases in between.

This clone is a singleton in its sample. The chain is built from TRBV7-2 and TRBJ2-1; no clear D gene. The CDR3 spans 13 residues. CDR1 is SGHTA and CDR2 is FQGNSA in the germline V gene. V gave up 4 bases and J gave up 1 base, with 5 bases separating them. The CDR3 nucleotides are TGTGCCAGCAGCTCTGGATCCTACAATGAGCAGTTCTTC. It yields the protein CASSSGSYNEQFF.

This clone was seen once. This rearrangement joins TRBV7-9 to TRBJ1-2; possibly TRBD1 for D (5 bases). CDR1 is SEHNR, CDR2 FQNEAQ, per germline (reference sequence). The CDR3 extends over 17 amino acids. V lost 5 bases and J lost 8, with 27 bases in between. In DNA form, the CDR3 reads TGTGCCAGCAGCCGTCGGCCCCGGGACGGCGGCTGGGAAGGCTACACCTTC. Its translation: CASSRRPRDGGWEGYTF. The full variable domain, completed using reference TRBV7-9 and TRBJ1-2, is DTGVSQNPRHKITKRGQNVTFRCDPISEHNRLYWYRQTLGQGPEFLTYFQNEAQLEKSRLLSDRFSAERPKGSFSTLEIQRTEQGDSAMYLCASSRRPRDGGWEGYTFGSGTRLTVV.

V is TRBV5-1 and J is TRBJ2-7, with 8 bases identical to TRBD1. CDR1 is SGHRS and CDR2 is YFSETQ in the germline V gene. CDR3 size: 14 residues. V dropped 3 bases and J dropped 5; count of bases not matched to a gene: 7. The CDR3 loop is CASSSVTGGDEQYF. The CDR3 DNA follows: TGCGCCAGCAGCTCCGTCACAGGGGGAGACGAGCAGTACTTC. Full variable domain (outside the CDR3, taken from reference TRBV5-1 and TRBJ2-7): KAGVTQTPRYLIKTRGQQVTLSCSPISGHRSVSWYQQTPGQGLQFLFEYFSETQRNKGNFPGRFSGRQFSNSRSEMNVSTLELGDSALYLCASSSVTGGDEQYFGPGTRLTVT.

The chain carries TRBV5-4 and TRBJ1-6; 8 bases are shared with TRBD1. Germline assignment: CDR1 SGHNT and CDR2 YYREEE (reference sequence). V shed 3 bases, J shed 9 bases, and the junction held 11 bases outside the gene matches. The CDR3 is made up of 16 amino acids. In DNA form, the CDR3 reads TGTGCCAGCAGCTCCCGGACAGGGAAGGGAGGTTCACCCCTCCACTTT. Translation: CASSSRTGKGGSPLHF.

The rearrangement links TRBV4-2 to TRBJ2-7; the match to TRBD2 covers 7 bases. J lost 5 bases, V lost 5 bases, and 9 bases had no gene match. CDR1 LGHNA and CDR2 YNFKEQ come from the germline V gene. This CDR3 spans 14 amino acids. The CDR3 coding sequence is TGTGCCAGCAGCTACGGGGAGGGCCTGGACGAGCAGTACTTC. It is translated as CASSYGEGLDEQYF.

Here the CDR3 DNA reads TGTGCCAGCAGTGAAGTGGGAGTGAACAATCAGCCCCAGCATTTT. Protein sequence: CASSEVGVNNQPQHF. The chain carries TRBV6-1 and TRBJ1-5; no definite D call. CDR3 length equals 15 residues. CDR1 and CDR2 from the germline V gene are MNHNS and SASEGT. The germline V and J ends were trimmed by 1 base and 3 bases, with 10 bases remaining between them.

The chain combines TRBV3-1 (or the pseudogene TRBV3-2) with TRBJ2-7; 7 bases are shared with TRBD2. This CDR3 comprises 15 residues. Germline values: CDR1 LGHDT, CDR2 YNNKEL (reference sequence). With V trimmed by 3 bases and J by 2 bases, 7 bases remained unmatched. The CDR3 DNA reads TGTGCCAGCAGCCATGTCTCCGGGAGGCCCTACGAGCAGTACTTC. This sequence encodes CASSHVSGRPYEQYF.

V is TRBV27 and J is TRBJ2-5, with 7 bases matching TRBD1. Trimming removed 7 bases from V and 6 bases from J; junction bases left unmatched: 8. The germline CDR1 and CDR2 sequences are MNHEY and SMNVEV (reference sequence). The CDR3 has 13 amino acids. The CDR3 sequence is CASTQTGSKTQYF. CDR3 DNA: TGTGCCAGCACCCAGACAGGGAGCAAGACCCAGTACTTC.

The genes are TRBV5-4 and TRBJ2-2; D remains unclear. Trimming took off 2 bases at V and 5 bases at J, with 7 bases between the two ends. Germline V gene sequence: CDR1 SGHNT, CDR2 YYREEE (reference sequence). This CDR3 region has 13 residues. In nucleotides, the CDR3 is TGTGCCAGCAGCTTAGTAGGTACCGGGGAGCTGTTTTTT. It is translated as CASSLVGTGELFF.

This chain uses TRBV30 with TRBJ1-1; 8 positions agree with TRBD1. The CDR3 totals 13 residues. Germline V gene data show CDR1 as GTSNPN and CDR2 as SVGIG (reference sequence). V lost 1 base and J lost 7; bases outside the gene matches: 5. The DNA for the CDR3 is TGTGCCTGGAGTGAAACAGGGGGAGGTGAAGCTTTCTTT. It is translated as CAWSETGGGEAFF.

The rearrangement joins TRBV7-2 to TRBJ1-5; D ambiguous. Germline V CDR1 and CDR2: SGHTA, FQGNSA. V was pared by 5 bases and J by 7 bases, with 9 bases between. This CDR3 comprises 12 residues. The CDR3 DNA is TGTGCCAGCAGCCCGAGTAGGCAGCCCCAGCATTTT. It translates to CASSPSRQPQHF.